These 20 T cell receptor beta chains originate from one sample sequenced in a study of identical twins. One entry per CDR3 protein results from TCRdb running MiXCR on the 5' RACE reads. The sample lists about 890,000 distinct CDR3 sequences; more than 9% were seen once. A further study also used this sample, focusing on yellow fever vaccine responses in identical twins.

The sequencing input was PBMCs. The receptors were gathered from a woman aged 18-29 years in good health.

This chain uses TRBV20-1 with TRBJ2-2; 7 nucleotides agree with TRBD2. The V and J ends lost 6 bases and 12 bases, in that order; junction bases with no gene match: 19. The CDR3 is made up of 15 amino acids. CDR1 and CDR2 from the germline V gene are DFQATT and SNEGSKA (reference sequence). The CDR3 DNA reads as TGCAGTGCAAGTCCCCATAGGCGGGGGTGGGGAAAGCTGTTTTTT. Translation gives CSASPHRRGWGKLFF.

This clonotype was seen a handful of times. This chain connects TRBV2 to TRBJ1-1, with TRBD1 as a possible D gene (5 bases). Germline V CDR1 and CDR2: SNHLY, FYNNEI. Trimming cost V 9 bases and J 0 bases, with 14 bases left between them. This CDR3 region has 14 residues. CDR3 region: CARGEGVMNTEAFF. The CDR3 coding sequence is TGTGCCAGAGGGGAGGGCGTCATGAACACTGAAGCTTTCTTT.

The rearrangement links TRBV7-9 to TRBJ2-1; tentatively, D is TRBD1 (6 bases). The CDR3 consists of 12 residues. Germline lookup yields CDR1 SEHNR and CDR2 FQNEAQ (reference sequence). V shed 4 bases and J shed 8 bases, with 9 bases lying between them. CDR3 nucleotides: TGTGCCAGCAGCTCACAGGGCTATGAGCAGTTCTTC. Protein product: CASSSQGYEQFF.

This clonotype was picked up a small number of times. The V call is TRBV5-1, the J call TRBJ2-3; 12 nucleotides line up with TRBD2. The CDR3 sequence is 16 residues long. Trimming took 4 bases from V and 4 from J; bases not matched to a gene: 7. Germline assignment: CDR1 SGHRS and CDR2 YFSETQ. CDR3 in amino acids: CASSPPGLAGSDTQYF. In nucleotides, the CDR3 is TGCGCCAGCAGCCCGCCGGGACTAGCGGGCTCAGATACGCAGTATTTT.

V and J are TRBV7-9 and TRBJ1-6; 8 bases map to TRBD1. Per germline, CDR1 SEHNR and CDR2 FQNEAQ (reference sequence). Losses at the gene ends were 5 bases for V and 10 bases for J; bases not matched to a gene: 10. The length of the CDR3 is 15 residues. The CDR3 coding sequence is TGTGCCAGCAGCCCGGACAGGGAGGTCCGGTCACCCCTCCACTTT. Its protein is CASSPDREVRSPLHF.

This clonotype was observed at least ten times. CDR3 region: CASSLWQGYNYGYTF. CDR3 bases: TGTGCCAGCAGCTTATGGCAGGGGTATAACTATGGCTACACCTTC. The chain links TRBV7-9 to TRBJ1-2; TRBD1 might be the D (6 bases). There are 15 residues in the CDR3. Deletions cut 2 bases from V and 1 base from J, with 11 bases between. CDR1 is SEHNR and CDR2 is FQNEAQ in the germline V gene (reference sequence).

This clonotype was seen repeatedly, ten times or more. One junction end does not reproduce the germline sequence, and a read error may be involved. In nucleotides, the CDR3 is TGCGCCAGCAGCCTGGGGGGAAGCCAGCCCCAGCATTTT. Protein sequence: CASSLGGSQPQHF. The rearrangement joins TRBV12-3 or TRBV12-4 to TRBJ1-5, with a weak D call TRBD1 (5 bases). The CDR3 is 13 amino acids.

This chain links TRBV7-8 with TRBJ2-7; possible D gene TRBD2, 5 bases. This CDR3 spans 14 amino acids. Germline V gene data show CDR1 as SGHVS and CDR2 as FQNEAQ. Deletions cut 5 bases from V and 0 bases from J, with 11 bases between. CDR3 loop: CASSVQTSSYEQYV. The CDR3 DNA reads as TGTGCCAGCAGCGTCCAAACTAGCTCCTACGAGCAGTACGTC.

As for this clonotype: Mismatch with germline at one junction end may stem from a read error. V and J are TRBV4-1 and TRBJ2-7; D is uncertain. Per the germline V gene, CDR1 is MGHRA and CDR2 is YSYEKL. CDR3 length equals 11 residues. The CDR3 region is CASSQGSSLNF. The CDR3 nucleotides read TGCGCCAGCAGCCAAGGGTCGTCCTTGAACTTC.

This clonotype was seen at least ten times. CDR3 region: CASSPVHSPYEQYF. The CDR3 coding sequence is TGTGCCAGCAGCCCCGTCCACAGTCCCTACGAGCAGTACTTC. J is TRBJ2-7 and V is TRBV7-9, with D hard to call. The V end was cut by 5 bases, the J end by 2 bases, with 13 bases between. CDR3 length equals 14 residues. The germline CDR1 and CDR2 sequences are SEHNR and FQNEAQ (reference sequence).

The genes are TRBV27 and TRBJ1-1, with TRBD1 matching 10 bases. Germline trimming cut 5 bases from V and 5 bases from J; bases unmatched to any gene: 14. The CDR3 runs 17 residues. From germline, CDR1 is MNHEY and CDR2 SMNVEV (reference sequence). The CDR3 nucleotides are TGTGCCAGCAGTCCGAGACAGGGGGCGAAGGGTGGAACTGAAGCTTTCTTT. Residues: CASSPRQGAKGGTEAFF.

The chain employs TRBV6-4 and TRBJ2-1, with TRBD2 identical over 8 bases. The germline CDR1 and CDR2 sequences are MRHNA and SNTAGT. The CDR3 has 15 amino acids. The ends lost 3 bases at V and 4 bases at J; junction bases unmatched: 5. CDR3 loop: CASSDGSGGYNEQFF. DNA for the CDR3: TGTGCCAGCAGTGATGGGTCGGGAGGGTACAATGAGCAGTTCTTC.

At least ten counts were recorded for this clonotype. The CDR3 nucleotides are TGTGCCAGCTCCCAGACGCAGGGGATTAACACCGGGGAGCTGTTTTTT. Residues: CASSQTQGINTGELFF. The chain joins TRBV18 to TRBJ2-2, with D perhaps TRBD1 (6 bases). V was clipped by 6 bases and J by 2 bases, with 16 bases between them. Germline V lookup: CDR1 KGHSH, CDR2 LQKENI. The CDR3 is 16 residues long.

The sample holds a few counts of this clonotype. This chain links TRBV3-1 with TRBJ1-5; TRBD1 is a possible D gene (5 bases). The CDR3 totals 15 residues. CDR1 is LGHDT and CDR2 is YNNKEL in the germline V gene (reference sequence). V lost 4 bases and J lost 7, with 17 bases in between. The CDR3: CASSPGTLAPQPQHF. The CDR3 nucleotides read TGTGCCAGCAGCCCGGGGACCCTAGCACCGCAGCCCCAGCATTTT.

This clonotype was detected only a few times. V usage is TRBV19 and J usage is TRBJ2-5; the match to TRBD1 covers 10 bases. CDR1 is LNHDA, CDR2 SQIVND, per germline (reference sequence). The CDR3 sequence is 14 residues long. V was pared by 10 bases and J by 2 bases, with 7 bases of the junction left unmatched. This CDR3 reads CATNGDRGQETQYF. CDR3 DNA: TGTGCCACGAACGGGGACAGGGGACAAGAGACCCAGTACTTC.

This clonotype appeared a few times. V and J are TRBV12-3 or TRBV12-4 and TRBJ1-6; TRBD1 matches at 7 bases. The V segment lost 8 bases and the J segment 8 bases; nucleotides outside the gene matches: 9. The CDR3 is 14 residues long. CDR3: CASRDSEVDSPLHF. CDR3 nucleotide sequence: TGTGCCAGCCGGGACAGTGAAGTGGATTCACCCCTCCACTTT.

V and J are TRBV5-8 and TRBJ2-1, with D possibly being TRBD1 (5 bases). There are 11 residues in the CDR3. V was cut by 4 bases and J by 12 bases, with 11 bases left in between. Germline loops: CDR1 SGHTS, CDR2 YDEGEE. As DNA, the CDR3 is TGTGCCAGCAGCAAGACAGCTCCGCAGTTCTTC. Translating gives CASSKTAPQFF.

This clonotype has at least ten counts. This chain uses TRBV12-3 or TRBV12-4 with TRBJ1-5; a possible D gene is TRBD1 (6 bases). This CDR3 has 14 amino acids. V lost 6 bases, J lost 7 bases, and 16 bases lay in between. The CDR3 sequence is CASSTGTPRQPQHF. DNA for the CDR3: TGTGCCAGCAGCACCGGGACACCTAGACAGCCCCAGCATTTT.

This clonotype showed up many times. The gene calls are TRBV15 and TRBJ2-1; D is unclear. V was trimmed by 0 bases and J by 7 bases, leaving 16 bases between them. The CDR3 sequence is 16 residues long. Per the germline V gene, CDR1 is LNHNV and CDR2 is YYDKDF (reference sequence). Here the CDR3 reads CATSREGSPILNEQFF. The DNA for the CDR3 is TGTGCCACCAGCAGAGAGGGTAGCCCCATCCTAAATGAGCAGTTCTTC. Full variable domain (outside the CDR3, taken from reference TRBV15 and TRBJ2-1): DAMVIQNPRYQVTQFGKPVTLSCSQTLNHNVMYWYQQKSSQAPKLLFHYYDKDFNNEADTPDNFQSRRPNTSFCFLDIRSPGLGDTAMYLCATSREGSPILNEQFFGPGTRLTVL.

In this sample, this clonotype turned up a few times. The chain has TRBV7-8 and TRBJ1-6; D might be TRBD1 (5 bases). Trimming pared 2 bases from V and 10 bases from J, leaving 18 bases between. This CDR3 region has 16 residues. The germline V gene encodes CDR1 SGHVS and CDR2 FQNEAQ. The CDR3 nucleotides read TGTGCCAGCAGCTTAAGTCTTCTAGGGGTAGGGTCACCCCTCCACTTT. It is translated as CASSLSLLGVGSPLHF.